A selection of T cell receptor beta chains follows, all from one sample in a study of T cell changes during pregnancy in multiple sclerosis. Assay: immunoSEQ multiplex PCR; the TCRdb copy retains only in-frame clones and omits some. The sample carries just under 80,000 clones, 85% to 95% recorded once. This specimen was peripheral blood, taken in the first trimester of pregnancy. The receptors originated from a female donor with multiple sclerosis, enrolled in a pregnancy study. CDR3s include the opening cysteine and the closing phenylalanine or tryptophan. Each record gives: V gene, clone size, D gene, J gene, CDR3 protein, CDR3 DNA. D genes are given only for firm matches. Expanded clones get a size class; other rows say once, few or many, or leave the size out.

TRBV19	-	-	TRBJ2-7	CASKRGYEQYF	TGTGCCAGTAAACGGGGCTACGAGCAGTACTTC
TRBV6-1	-	TRBD1	TRBJ1-1	CASSDKQGATEAFF	TGTGCCAGCAGTGACAAACAGGGGGCTACTGAAGCTTTCTTT
TRBV5-4	-	TRBD1	TRBJ1-1	CATAGTGVRNTEAFF	TGTGCCACTGCGGGGACAGGGGTCAGGAACACTGAAGCTTTCTTT
TRBV14	-	-	TRBJ1-2	CASSQGGEGINYGYTF	TGTGCCAGCAGCCAAGGTGGAGAAGGAATCAACTATGGCTACACCTTC
TRBV6-5	once	-	TRBJ2-1	CASSSLAIGGRNEQFF	TGTGCCAGCAGTTCGTTAGCGATTGGGGGGAGGAATGAGCAGTTCTTC
TRBV10-1	-	-	TRBJ2-5	CASSDNQETQYF	TGCGCCAGCAGTGACAACCAAGAGACCCAGTACTTC
TRBV6-5	-	TRBD2	TRBJ2-3	CASSWGGGSTDTQYF	TGTGCCAGCAGTTGGGGGGGAGGGAGCACAGATACGCAGTATTTT
TRBV5-5	-	TRBD1	TRBJ1-2	CASSYTGTANYGYTF	TGTGCCAGCAGCTACACCGGGACAGCTAACTATGGCTACACCTTC
TRBV19	-	TRBD1	TRBJ2-7	CASSSPDRGHYEQYF	TGTGCCAGTAGTTCGCCGGACAGGGGGCACTACGAGCAGTACTTC
TRBV4-1	once	-	TRBJ2-7	CASSQDLSEQYF	TGCGCCAGCAGCCAAGATCTTAGCGAGCAGTACTTC
TRBV5-1	-	TRBD1	TRBJ1-2	CASSPGTGRYGYTF	TGCGCCAGCAGCCCCGGGACAGGACGCTATGGCTACACCTTC
TRBV7-9	-	-	TRBJ1-6	CASSLQADHNSPLHF	TGTGCCAGCAGCTTACAGGCAGACCATAATTCACCCCTCCACTTT
TRBV18	-	TRBD1	TRBJ1-4	CASRDRETKLFF	TGTGCCAGCAGGGACAGGGAGACAAAACTGTTTTTT
TRBV19	-	TRBD1	TRBJ2-1	CASSIAGGLLNEQFF	TGTGCCAGTAGTATAGCAGGGGGCCTGCTCAATGAGCAGTTCTTC
TRBV6-1	few	-	TRBJ2-6	CASLEGANVLTF	TGTGCCAGCCTAGAAGGGGCCAACGTCCTGACTTTC
TRBV29-1	-	-	TRBJ1-5	CSFLLTGSLPQHF	TGCAGCTTTCTACTGACAGGATCCCTGCCCCAGCATTTT
TRBV18	-	-	TRBJ2-6	CASSPLPQSGANVLTF	TGTGCCAGCTCACCTCTACCGCAATCTGGGGCCAACGTCCTGACTTTC
TRBV4-2	-	TRBD1	TRBJ1-2	CASSQDSTPGGNYGYTF	TGTGCCAGCAGCCAAGATTCTACCCCAGGGGGCAACTATGGCTACACCTTC
TRBV19	-	-	TRBJ2-2	CASSITGGNGELFF	TGTGCCAGTAGTATAACTGGGGGGAACGGGGAGCTGTTTTTT
TRBV10-2	once	TRBD2	TRBJ2-7	CASSWVGSGSPEQYF	TGCGCCAGCAGCTGGGTGGGTAGCGGGAGCCCCGAGCAGTACTTC
TRBV6-5	-	TRBD2	TRBJ2-1	CASSLAGVDYNEQFF	TGTGCCAGCAGTTTGGCGGGGGTGGACTACAATGAGCAGTTCTTC
TRBV15	-	TRBD2	TRBJ2-5	CATSRDTSGRTYQETQYF	TGTGCCACCAGCAGAGACACTAGCGGGAGGACGTACCAAGAGACCCAGTACTTC
TRBV2	once	-	TRBJ2-5	CASSEVGGMTQYF	TGTGCCAGCAGTGAAGTAGGGGGAATGACCCAGTACTTC
TRBV4-2	-	-	TRBJ1-1	CASSPLPGQKNTEAFF	TGTGCCAGCAGCCCTCTCCCGGGACAAAAGAACACTGAAGCTTTCTTT
TRBV28	-	TRBD2	TRBJ2-7	CASSFRGSRSSYEQYF	TGTGCCAGCAGTTTCCGCGGGAGTCGGAGCTCCTACGAGCAGTACTTC
TRBV30	-	-	TRBJ2-7	CAWSVRSPGEQYF	TGTGCCTGGAGTGTAAGGTCTCCGGGGGAGCAGTACTTC
TRBV18	-	TRBD1	TRBJ2-7	CASSRGQGASFEQYF	TGTGCCAGCTCACGAGGACAGGGGGCTAGTTTCGAGCAGTACTTC